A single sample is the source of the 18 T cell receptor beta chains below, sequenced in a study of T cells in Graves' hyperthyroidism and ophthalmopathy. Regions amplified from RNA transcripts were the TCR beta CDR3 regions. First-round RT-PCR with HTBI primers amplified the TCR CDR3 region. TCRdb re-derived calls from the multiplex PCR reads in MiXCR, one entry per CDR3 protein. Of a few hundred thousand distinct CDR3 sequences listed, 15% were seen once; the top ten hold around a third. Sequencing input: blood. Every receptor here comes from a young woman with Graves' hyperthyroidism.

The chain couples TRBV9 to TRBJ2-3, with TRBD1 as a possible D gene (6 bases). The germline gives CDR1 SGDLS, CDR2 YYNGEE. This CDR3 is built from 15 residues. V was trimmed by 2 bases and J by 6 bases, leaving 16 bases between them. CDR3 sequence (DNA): TGTGCCAGCAGCGTCATAGCAACAGGGATGGATACGCAGTATTTT. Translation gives CASSVIATGMDTQYF. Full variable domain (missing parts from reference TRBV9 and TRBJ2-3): DSGVTQTPKHLITATGQRVTLRCSPRSGDLSVYWYQQSLDQGLQFLIQYYNGEERAKGNILERFSAQQFPDLHSELNLSSLELGDSALYFCASSVIATGMDTQYFGPGTRLTVL.

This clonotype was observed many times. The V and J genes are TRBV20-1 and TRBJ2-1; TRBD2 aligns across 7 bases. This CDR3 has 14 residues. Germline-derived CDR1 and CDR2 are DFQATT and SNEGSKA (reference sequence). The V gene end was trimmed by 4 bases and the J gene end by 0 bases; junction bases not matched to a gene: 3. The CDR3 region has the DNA TGCAGTGCTACGCGGGGGAGCTCCTACAATGAGCAGTTCTTC. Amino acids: CSATRGSSYNEQFF.

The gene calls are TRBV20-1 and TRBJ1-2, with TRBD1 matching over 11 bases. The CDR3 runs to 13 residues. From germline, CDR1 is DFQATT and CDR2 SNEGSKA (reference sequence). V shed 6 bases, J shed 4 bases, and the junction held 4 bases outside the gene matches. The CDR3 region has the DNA TGCAGTGCGCCCGGACAGGGGGCCTATGGCTACACCTTC. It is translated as CSAPGQGAYGYTF.

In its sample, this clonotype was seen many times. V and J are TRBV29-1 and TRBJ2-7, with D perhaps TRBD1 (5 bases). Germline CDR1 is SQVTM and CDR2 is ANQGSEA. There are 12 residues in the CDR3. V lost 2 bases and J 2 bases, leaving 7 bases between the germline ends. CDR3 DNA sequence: TGCAGCGTTGAACAGGACACCTACGAGCAGTACTTC. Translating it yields CSVEQDTYEQYF.

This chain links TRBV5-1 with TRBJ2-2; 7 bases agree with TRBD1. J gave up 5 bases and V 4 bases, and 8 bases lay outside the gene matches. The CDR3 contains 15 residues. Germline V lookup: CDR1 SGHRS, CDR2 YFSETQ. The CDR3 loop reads CASSAQGPGTGELFF. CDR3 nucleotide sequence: TGCGCCAGCAGCGCACAGGGGCCTGGGACCGGGGAGCTGTTTTTT.

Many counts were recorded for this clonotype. The CDR3 region is CASSPRGGNQPQHF. The DNA of the CDR3 is TGTGCCAGCAGCCCCAGGGGAGGCAATCAGCCCCAGCATTTT. The genes are TRBV3-1 and TRBJ1-5; D is perhaps TRBD1 (6 bases). Germline CDR1 reads LGHDT; CDR2 reads YNNKEL (reference sequence). The V and J ends lost 4 bases and 2 bases respectively, with 9 bases between them. The CDR3 is 14 residues long.

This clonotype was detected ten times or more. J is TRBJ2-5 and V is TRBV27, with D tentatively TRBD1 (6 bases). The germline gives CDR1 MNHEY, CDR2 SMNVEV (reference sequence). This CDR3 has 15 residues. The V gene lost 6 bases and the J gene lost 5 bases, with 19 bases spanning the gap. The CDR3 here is CASSEQGLYLETQYF. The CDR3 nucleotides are TGTGCCAGCAGCGAACAGGGATTATATTTGGAGACCCAGTACTTC.

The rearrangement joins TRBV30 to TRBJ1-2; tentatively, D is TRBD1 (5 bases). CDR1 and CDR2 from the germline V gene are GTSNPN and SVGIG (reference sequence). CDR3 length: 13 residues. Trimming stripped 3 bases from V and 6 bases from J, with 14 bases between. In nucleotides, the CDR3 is TGTGCCTGGAGGTCCGGGGCACGTGATGGCTACACCTTC. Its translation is CAWRSGARDGYTF.

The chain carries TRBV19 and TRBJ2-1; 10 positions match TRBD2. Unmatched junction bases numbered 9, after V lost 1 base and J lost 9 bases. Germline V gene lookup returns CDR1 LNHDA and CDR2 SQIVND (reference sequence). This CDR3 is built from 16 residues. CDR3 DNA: TGTGCCAGTAGTATAGGATCTAGGGCTAGCGGGAGTGAGCAGTTCTTC. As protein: CASSIGSRASGSEQFF.

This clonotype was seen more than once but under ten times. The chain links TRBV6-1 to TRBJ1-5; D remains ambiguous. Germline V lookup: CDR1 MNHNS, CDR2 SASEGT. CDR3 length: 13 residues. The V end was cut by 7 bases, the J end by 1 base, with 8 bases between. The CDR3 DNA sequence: TGTGCCAGCAATCTCGACAGCAATCAGCCCCAGCATTTT. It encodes CASNLDSNQPQHF.

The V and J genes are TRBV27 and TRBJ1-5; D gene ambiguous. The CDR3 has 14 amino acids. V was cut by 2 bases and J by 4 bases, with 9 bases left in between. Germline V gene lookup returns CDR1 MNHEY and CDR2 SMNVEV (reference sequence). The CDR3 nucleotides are TGTGCCAGCAGTTTAAGTAGCGTAAATCAGCCCCAGCATTTT. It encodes CASSLSSVNQPQHF.

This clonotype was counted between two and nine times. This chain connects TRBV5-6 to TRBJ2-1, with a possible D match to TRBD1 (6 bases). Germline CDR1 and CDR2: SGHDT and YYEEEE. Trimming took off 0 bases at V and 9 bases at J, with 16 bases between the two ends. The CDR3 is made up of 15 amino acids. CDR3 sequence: CASSLGQAKLSEQFF. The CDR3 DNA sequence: TGTGCCAGCAGCTTGGGACAGGCAAAGCTAAGTGAGCAGTTCTTC. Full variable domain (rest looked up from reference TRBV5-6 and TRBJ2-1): DAGVTQSPTHLIKTRGQQVTLRCSPKSGHDTVSWYQQALGQGPQFIFQYYEEEERQRGNFPDRFSGHQFPNYSSELNVNALLLGDSALYLCASSLGQAKLSEQFFGPGTRLTVL.

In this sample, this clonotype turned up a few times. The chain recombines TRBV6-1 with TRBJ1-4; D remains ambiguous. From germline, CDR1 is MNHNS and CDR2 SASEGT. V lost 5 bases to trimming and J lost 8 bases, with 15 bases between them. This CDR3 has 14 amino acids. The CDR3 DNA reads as TGTGCCAGCAGTCGCCGACAAGGGCTGGAAAAACTGTTTTTT. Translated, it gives CASSRRQGLEKLFF.

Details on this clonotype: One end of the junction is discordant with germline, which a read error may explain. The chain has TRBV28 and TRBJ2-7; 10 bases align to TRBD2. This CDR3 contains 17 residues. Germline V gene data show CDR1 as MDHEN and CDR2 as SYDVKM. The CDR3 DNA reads TGTGCCAGCAGTCTCCGGACCAGCGGGAGGGCGTCCTACGAGCGGTACTTC. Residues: CASSLRTSGRASYERYF.

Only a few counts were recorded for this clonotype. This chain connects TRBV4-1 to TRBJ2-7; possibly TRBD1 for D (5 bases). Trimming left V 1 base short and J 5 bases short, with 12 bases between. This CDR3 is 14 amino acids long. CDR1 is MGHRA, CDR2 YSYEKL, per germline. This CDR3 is CASSQATAGHEQYF. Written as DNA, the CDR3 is TGCGCCAGCAGCCAAGCGACAGCCGGCCACGAGCAGTACTTC.

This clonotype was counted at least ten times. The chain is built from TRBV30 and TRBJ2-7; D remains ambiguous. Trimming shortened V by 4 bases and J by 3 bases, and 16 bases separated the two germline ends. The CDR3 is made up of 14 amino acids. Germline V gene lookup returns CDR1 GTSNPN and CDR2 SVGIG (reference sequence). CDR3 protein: CAWTLPVPGYEQYF. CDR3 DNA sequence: TGTGCCTGGACCCTCCCGGTACCCGGCTACGAGCAGTACTTC.

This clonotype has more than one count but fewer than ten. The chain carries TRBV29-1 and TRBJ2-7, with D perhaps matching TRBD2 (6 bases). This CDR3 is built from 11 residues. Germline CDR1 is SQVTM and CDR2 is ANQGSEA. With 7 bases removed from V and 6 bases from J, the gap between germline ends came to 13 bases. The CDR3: CSAITSIEQYF. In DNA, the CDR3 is TGCAGCGCGATAACTAGCATCGAGCAGTACTTC.

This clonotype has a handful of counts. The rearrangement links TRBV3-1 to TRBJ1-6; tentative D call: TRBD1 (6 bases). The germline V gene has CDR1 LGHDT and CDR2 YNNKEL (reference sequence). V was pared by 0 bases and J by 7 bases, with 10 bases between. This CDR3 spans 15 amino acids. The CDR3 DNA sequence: TGTGCCAGCAGCCAAGATACAGGGCCGAATTCACCCCTCCACTTT. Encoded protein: CASSQDTGPNSPLHF.